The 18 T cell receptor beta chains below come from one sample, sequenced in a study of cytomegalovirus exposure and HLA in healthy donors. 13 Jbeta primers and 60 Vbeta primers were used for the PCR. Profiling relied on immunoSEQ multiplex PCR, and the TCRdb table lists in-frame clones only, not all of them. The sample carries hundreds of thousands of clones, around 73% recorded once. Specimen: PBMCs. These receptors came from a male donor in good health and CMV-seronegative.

CDR3 protein: CASSKATPRGGTGDAKSNQPQHF. In DNA, the CDR3 is TGTGCCAGCAGCAAAGCAACCCCTCGGGGGGGTACAGGGGATGCGAAGAGCAATCAGCCCCAGCATTTT. The V gene is TRBV21-1, the J gene TRBJ1-5. TRBV21-1 is given as a pseudogene. CDR3 length: 23 residues.

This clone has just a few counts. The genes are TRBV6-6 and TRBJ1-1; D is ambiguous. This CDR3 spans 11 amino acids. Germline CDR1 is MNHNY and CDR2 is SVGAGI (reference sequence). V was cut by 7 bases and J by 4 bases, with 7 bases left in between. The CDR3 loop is CASIRVTEAFF. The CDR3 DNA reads TGTGCCAGCATCCGGGTCACTGAAGCTTTCTTT.

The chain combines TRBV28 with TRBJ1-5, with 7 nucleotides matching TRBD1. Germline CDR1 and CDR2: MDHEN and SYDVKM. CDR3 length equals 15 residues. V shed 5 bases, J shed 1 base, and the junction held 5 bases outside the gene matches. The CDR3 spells CASSRTGVSNQPQHF. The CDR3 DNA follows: TGTGCCAGCAGTCGAACAGGGGTAAGCAATCAGCCCCAGCATTTT.

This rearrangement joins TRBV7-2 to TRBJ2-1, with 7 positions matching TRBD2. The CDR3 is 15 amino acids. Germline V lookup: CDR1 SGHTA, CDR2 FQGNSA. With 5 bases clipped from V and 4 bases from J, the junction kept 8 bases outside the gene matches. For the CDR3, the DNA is TGTGCCAGCAGCCCAGGACTAGAATCGTACAATGAGCAGTTCTTC. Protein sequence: CASSPGLESYNEQFF. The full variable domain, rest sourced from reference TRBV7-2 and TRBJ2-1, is GAGVSQSPSNKVTEKGKDVELRCDPISGHTALYWYRQSLGQGLEFLIYFQGNSAPDKSGLPSDRFSAERTGGSVSTLTIQRTQQEDSAVYLCASSPGLESYNEQFFGPGTRLTVL.

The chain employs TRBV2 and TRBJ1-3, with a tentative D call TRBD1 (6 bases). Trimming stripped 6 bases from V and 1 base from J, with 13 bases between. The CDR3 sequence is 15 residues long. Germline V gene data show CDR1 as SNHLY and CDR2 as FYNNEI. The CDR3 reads CASSWTVNSGNTIYF. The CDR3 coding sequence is TGTGCCAGCAGCTGGACAGTTAATTCTGGAAACACCATATATTTT.

The CDR3 DNA sequence: TGTGCCACCAGCTGGTCCAGGACCGGAGGGCAGTACTTC. This encodes CATSWSRTGGQYF. V usage is TRBV15 and J usage is TRBJ2-5; weak D call: TRBD2 (6 bases). The CDR3 is 13 residues long. Trimming took off 5 bases at V and 11 bases at J, with 18 bases between the two ends. Per germline, CDR1 LNHNV and CDR2 YYDKDF (reference sequence).

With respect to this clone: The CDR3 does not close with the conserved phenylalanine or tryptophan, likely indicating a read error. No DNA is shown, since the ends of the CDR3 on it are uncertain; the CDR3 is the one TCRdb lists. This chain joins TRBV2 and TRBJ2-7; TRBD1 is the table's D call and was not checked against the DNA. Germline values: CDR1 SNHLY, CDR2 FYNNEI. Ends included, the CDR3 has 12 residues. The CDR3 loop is CASGTGAPGVTA.

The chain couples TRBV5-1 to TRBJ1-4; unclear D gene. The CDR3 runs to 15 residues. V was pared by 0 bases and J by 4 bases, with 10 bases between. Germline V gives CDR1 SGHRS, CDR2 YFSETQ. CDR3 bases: TGCGCCAGCAGCTTGGACGGACTTCATAATGAAAAACTGTTTTTT. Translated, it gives CASSLDGLHNEKLFF.

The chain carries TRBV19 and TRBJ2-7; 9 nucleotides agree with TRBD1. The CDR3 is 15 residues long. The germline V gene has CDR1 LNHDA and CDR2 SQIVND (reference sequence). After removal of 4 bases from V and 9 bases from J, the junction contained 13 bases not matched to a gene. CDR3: CASSTISGTGNRQYF. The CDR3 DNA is TGTGCCAGTAGTACCATTTCCGGGACAGGGAATAGGCAGTACTTC. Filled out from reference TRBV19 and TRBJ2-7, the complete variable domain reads DGGITQSPKYLFRKEGQNVTLSCEQNLNHDAMYWYRQDPGQGLRLIYYSQIVNDFQKGDIAEGYSVSREKKESFPLTVTSAQKNPTAFYLCASSTISGTGNRQYFGPGTRLTVT.

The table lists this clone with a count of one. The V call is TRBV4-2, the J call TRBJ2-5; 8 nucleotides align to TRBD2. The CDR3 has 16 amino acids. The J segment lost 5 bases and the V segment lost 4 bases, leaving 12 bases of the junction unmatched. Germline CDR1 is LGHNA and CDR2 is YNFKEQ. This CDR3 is CASSPWASGSRETQYF. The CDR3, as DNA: TGTGCCAGCAGCCCATGGGCCAGCGGGAGTCGCGAGACCCAGTACTTC.

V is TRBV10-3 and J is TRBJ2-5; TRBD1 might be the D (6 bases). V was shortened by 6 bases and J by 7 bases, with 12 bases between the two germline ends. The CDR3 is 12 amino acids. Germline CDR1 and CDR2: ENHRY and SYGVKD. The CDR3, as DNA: TGTGCCATCAGGAGGGGGTCCGGGACCCAGTACTTC. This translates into CAIRRGSGTQYF.

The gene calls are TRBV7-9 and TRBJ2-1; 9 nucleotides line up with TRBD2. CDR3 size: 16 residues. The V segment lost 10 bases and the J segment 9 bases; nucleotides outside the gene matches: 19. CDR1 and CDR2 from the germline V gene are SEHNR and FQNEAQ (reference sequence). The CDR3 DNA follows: TGTGCCACCTCAAGTGCGGGAGGGGGTTCGGGTGGTGAGCAGTTCTTC. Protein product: CATSSAGGGSGGEQFF.

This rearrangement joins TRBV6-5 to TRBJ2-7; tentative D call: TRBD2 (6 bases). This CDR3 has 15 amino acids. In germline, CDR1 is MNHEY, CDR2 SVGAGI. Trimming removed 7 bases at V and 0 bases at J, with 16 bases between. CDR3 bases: TGTGCCAGCACCCTTCGGAGGGGTCCCTCCTACGAGCAGTACTTC. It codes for CASTLRRGPSYEQYF.

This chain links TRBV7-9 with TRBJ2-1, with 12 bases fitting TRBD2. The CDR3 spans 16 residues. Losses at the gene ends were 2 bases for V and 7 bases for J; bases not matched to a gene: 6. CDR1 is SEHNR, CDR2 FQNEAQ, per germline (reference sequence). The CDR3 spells CASSLLWLAGGNEQFF. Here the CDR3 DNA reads TGTGCCAGCAGCTTACTCTGGCTAGCGGGAGGGAATGAGCAGTTCTTC.

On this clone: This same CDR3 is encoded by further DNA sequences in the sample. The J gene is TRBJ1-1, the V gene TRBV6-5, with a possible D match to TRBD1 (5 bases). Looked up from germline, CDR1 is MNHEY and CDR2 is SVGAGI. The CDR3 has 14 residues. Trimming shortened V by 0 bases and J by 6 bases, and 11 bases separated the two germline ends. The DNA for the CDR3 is TGTGCCAGCAGTTACTCGGGGGGAGAATCTGAAGCTTTCTTT. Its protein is CASSYSGGESEAFF.

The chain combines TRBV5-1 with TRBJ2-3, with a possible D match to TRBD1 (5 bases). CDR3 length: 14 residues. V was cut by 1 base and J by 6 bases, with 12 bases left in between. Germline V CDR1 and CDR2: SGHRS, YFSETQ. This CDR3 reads CASSLSLPGDTQYF. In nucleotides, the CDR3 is TGCGCCAGCAGCTTGTCGCTCCCAGGGGATACGCAGTATTTT.

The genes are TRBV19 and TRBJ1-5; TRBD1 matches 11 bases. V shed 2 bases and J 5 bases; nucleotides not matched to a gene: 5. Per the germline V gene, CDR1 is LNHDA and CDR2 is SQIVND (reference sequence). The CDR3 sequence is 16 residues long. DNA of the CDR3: TGTGCCAGTAGTATATCCGGGACAGGGGGATATCAGCCCCAGCATTTT. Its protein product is CASSISGTGGYQPQHF. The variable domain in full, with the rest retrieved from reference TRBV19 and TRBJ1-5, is DGGITQSPKYLFRKEGQNVTLSCEQNLNHDAMYWYRQDPGQGLRLIYYSQIVNDFQKGDIAEGYSVSREKKESFPLTVTSAQKNPTAFYLCASSISGTGGYQPQHFGDGTRLSIL.

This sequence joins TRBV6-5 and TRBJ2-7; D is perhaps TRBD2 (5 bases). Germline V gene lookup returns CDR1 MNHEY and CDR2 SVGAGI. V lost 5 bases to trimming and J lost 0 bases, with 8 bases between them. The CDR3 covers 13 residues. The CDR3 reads CASSQADSYEQYF. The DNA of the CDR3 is TGTGCCAGCAGTCAAGCGGACTCCTACGAGCAGTACTTC.